Listed here is a single TCR beta chain. This sample is drawn from a study of blood T cell repertoires in COVID-19. Whole-study context: Sources were T cells, B-cell-depleted T cells, or PBMCs; the material itself was cDNA or gDNA.

Grouping used clinical history reported by participants in a survey and questionnaire. Profiling relied on immunoSEQ multiplex PCR, and the TCRdb table lists in-frame clones only, not all of them. This table has approximately 300,000 clones, approximately 83% appearing once. V was trimmed by 5 bases and J by 3 bases, leaving 10 bases between them. Germline V gene data show CDR1 as SEHNR and CDR2 as FQNEAQ (reference sequence). The CDR3 is 13 residues long. The sequenced sample consisted of PBMCs or T cells enriched from blood (not recorded which). The chain carries TRBV7-9 and TRBJ1-1; no definite D call. This clonotype originated in a woman younger than 45 who had recovered from COVID-19. The CDR3 here is CASSPARDTEAFF. The CDR3 DNA is TGTGCCAGCAGCCCCGCACGGGACACTGAAGCTTTCTTT.